A single sample gave rise to the 4 T cell receptor beta chains below, sequenced in a study of cytomegalovirus exposure and HLA in healthy donors. Sequencing was performed with immunoSEQ multiplex PCR; in TCRdb, only in-frame clones are kept and a portion is missing. The data contain around 130,000 clones, 85% to 90% of them singletons. The sequenced sample consisted of PBMCs. Receptors originate from a man under 40 in good health and CMV-seronegative.

The J gene is TRBJ1-1, the V gene TRBV6-5, with a possible D match to TRBD1 (5 bases). The CDR3 is made up of 15 amino acids. Per germline, CDR1 MNHEY and CDR2 SVGAGI. Trimming cost V 6 bases and J 1 base, with 15 bases left between them. CDR3 coding DNA: TGTGCCAGCAGCGTCACAGGCCGCGGGAACACTGAAGCTTTCTTT. It translates to CASSVTGRGNTEAFF.

This chain links TRBV2 with TRBJ2-2, with a weak D call TRBD1 (5 bases). Germline V gives CDR1 SNHLY, CDR2 FYNNEI. The CDR3 totals 14 residues. The V end lost 5 bases, the J end lost 7 bases, and 14 bases lay between the germline ends. Written as DNA, the CDR3 is TGTGCCAGCAGTCCGGACACTCAGGTCGGGGAGCTGTTTTTT. It is translated as CASSPDTQVGELFF. The full variable domain, its missing parts supplied by reference TRBV2 and TRBJ2-2, is EPEVTQTPSHQVTQMGQEVILRCVPISNHLYFYWYRQILGQKVEFLVSFYNNEISEKSEIFDDQFSVERPDGSNFTLKIRSTKLEDSAMYFCASSPDTQVGELFFGEGSRLTVL.

The V and J genes are TRBV6-5 and TRBJ1-2; no reliable D call. The CDR3 length is 15 residues. Trimming pared 5 bases from V and 3 bases from J, leaving 16 bases between. CDR1 and CDR2 from the germline V gene are MNHEY and SVGAGI. CDR3 residues: CASSPRSGNDYGYTF. The CDR3 nucleotides read TGTGCCAGCAGTCCCCGGTCGGGGAACGACTATGGCTACACCTTC.

This rearrangement joins TRBV27 to TRBJ2-5; TRBD1 matches 9 bases. The CDR3 is 15 residues long. Germline V gives CDR1 MNHEY, CDR2 SMNVEV (reference sequence). Germline trimming cut 6 bases from V and 2 bases from J; bases unmatched to any gene: 7. The CDR3 DNA reads as TGTGCCAGCAGGCTACACAGGGGGCAACAAGAGACCCAGTACTTC. This sequence encodes CASRLHRGQQETQYF.